A single sample is the source of the 21 T cell receptor beta chains below, sequenced in a study of blood T cells in healthy people across ages (dated by TCRdb to the mid-2010s). Library preparation employed 5' RACE. The sequencing machine was an Illumina HiSeq 2500. A second PCR of 7 to 11 cycles was performed with a sample-barcoded 5' primer and a J-beta primer mix. Using fastp trimming at Q25 and MiXCR clonotype assembly, TCRdb reanalyzed the public sequencing data and kept in-frame beta chains. Entries that share a CDR3 protein sequence are merged under the most common genes and DNA. The table for this sample lists 1.5 million to 2 million distinct CDR3 sequences; less than 50% of them were counted only once. The ten largest clones add up to roughly 2% of the sample. Specimen: blood. All receptors come from a woman aged 35 to 49 in good health.

The chain uses TRBV7-2 and TRBJ1-4; D uncertain. CDR3 length: 15 amino acids. Germline loops: CDR1 SGHTA, CDR2 FQGNSA. V shed 2 bases and J shed 8 bases, with 15 bases lying between them. CDR3 nucleotide sequence: TGTGCCAGCAGCTTAAGTTCAAGGGAAAGGGAAAAACTGTTTTTT. Translated, it gives CASSLSSREREKLFF.

The chain employs TRBV4-2 and TRBJ1-4, with D uncertain. V gave up 0 bases and J gave up 8 bases, with 7 bases separating them. CDR3 length: 13 residues. CDR1 is LGHNA, CDR2 YNFKEQ, per germline. CDR3 region: CASSQDPEEKLFF. DNA of the CDR3: TGTGCCAGCAGCCAAGATCCAGAGGAAAAACTGTTTTTT.

This clonotype showed up just a few times. The gene calls are TRBV20-1 and TRBJ2-5; D unresolved. This CDR3 has 17 residues. V was pared by 0 bases and J by 5 bases, with 22 bases between. Germline V lookup: CDR1 DFQATT, CDR2 SNEGSKA (reference sequence). CDR3 nucleotide sequence: TGCAGTGCTAGAGATAGGAATGGCCCGCAAGGGATGGAGACCCAGTACTTC. It codes for CSARDRNGPQGMETQYF.

The chain is built from TRBV6-6 and TRBJ2-1, with 8 bases fitting TRBD2. The CDR3 totals 14 residues. Germline V gene data show CDR1 as MNHNY and CDR2 as SVGAGI (reference sequence). Trimming took 6 bases from V and 5 from J; bases not matched to a gene: 6. Here the CDR3 DNA reads TGTGCCAGCAGGACGGGGGGGGACCACAATGAGCAGTTCTTC. This translates into CASRTGGDHNEQFF.

The V call is TRBV20-1, the J call TRBJ2-7; D might be TRBD1 or TRBD2, each matching 6 bases. The better agreement between TRBJ2-5 and the DNA end casts doubt on the J call. Germline lookup yields CDR1 DFQATT and CDR2 SNEGSKA (reference sequence). This CDR3 spans 15 amino acids. For the CDR3, the DNA is TGCAGTGCTAGTGGGATTCCGGGGGCCAAAGAGACCCAGTACTTC. It is translated as CSASGIPGAKETQYF.

This rearrangement joins TRBV20-1 to TRBJ2-7; maybe TRBD1 (7 bases). The CDR3 length is 13 residues. Germline assignment: CDR1 DFQATT and CDR2 SNEGSKA (reference sequence). V lost 6 bases and J lost 6, with 18 bases in between. Here the CDR3 DNA reads TGCAGTGCCCCAGGGGGGCGCCCTACCGAGCAGTACTTC. This gives the protein CSAPGGRPTEQYF.

The V gene is TRBV4-3, the J gene TRBJ1-4; no firm D call. The CDR3 totals 17 residues. Trimming took 0 bases from V and 6 from J, leaving 17 bases between them. The germline gives CDR1 LGHNA, CDR2 YSLEER. CDR3 sequence (DNA): TGCGCCAGCAGCCAAGATTTAGGACTCAACTGGGATGAAAAACTGTTTTTT. As protein: CASSQDLGLNWDEKLFF.

The V call is TRBV27, the J call TRBJ2-7; D call uncertain. Germline CDR1 is MNHEY and CDR2 is SMNVEV (reference sequence). Trimming removed 2 bases from V and 4 bases from J, with 15 bases in between. CDR3 size: 15 residues. CDR3 amino acids: CASSLTSQASYEQYF. The CDR3 coding sequence is TGTGCCAGCAGTTTAACATCGCAGGCTTCTTACGAGCAGTACTTC.

CDR3 nucleotide sequence: TGTGCCAGCAGCCCTACCCCGGGGGTACAGGCAGATACGCAGTATTTT. Amino acid sequence: CASSPTPGVQADTQYF. V and J are TRBV7-3 and TRBJ2-3, with D possibly matching TRBD2 (6 bases). Deletions cut 5 bases from V and 4 bases from J, with 19 bases between. This CDR3 contains 16 residues. Per the germline V gene, CDR1 is SGHTA and CDR2 is FQGTGA.

This clonotype was seen a few times. The chain is built from TRBV20-1 and TRBJ2-1; 10 bases match TRBD2. The CDR3 has 11 residues. V lost 5 bases and J lost 10; bases outside the gene matches: 2. Germline V gene data show CDR1 as DFQATT and CDR2 as SNEGSKA (reference sequence). The chain's CDR3 is CSASSGGEQFF. DNA of the CDR3: TGCAGTGCTTCTAGCGGGGGAGAGCAGTTCTTC.

V is TRBV20-1 and J is TRBJ1-1; maybe TRBD1 (5 bases). The CDR3 spans 12 residues. V dropped 4 bases and J dropped 1 base, with 7 bases sitting between them. CDR1 is DFQATT and CDR2 is SNEGSKA in the germline V gene (reference sequence). In nucleotides, the CDR3 is TGCAGTGCTACCACAGGGAACACTGAAGCTTTCTTT. This encodes CSATTGNTEAFF.

The chain couples TRBV29-1 to TRBJ2-5; TRBD2 matches 7 bases. This CDR3 is built from 15 residues. Germline V gene sequence: CDR1 SQVTM, CDR2 ANQGSEA. Trimming at V came to 6 bases and at J to 5 bases, leaving 15 bases not matched to a gene. The CDR3 loop reads CSVPRPSGVSETQYF. In DNA form, the CDR3 reads TGCAGCGTCCCACGGCCAAGCGGGGTGTCCGAGACCCAGTACTTC.

The chain links TRBV7-2 to TRBJ2-5, with 8 bases aligning to TRBD2. The V gene's germline CDR1 is SGHTA and CDR2 FQGNSA. The J segment lost 4 bases and the V segment lost 3 bases, leaving 7 bases of the junction unmatched. This CDR3 has 15 amino acids. The chain's CDR3 is CASSFPRGARETQYF. The CDR3 region has the DNA TGTGCCAGCAGCTTTCCGCGGGGGGCCCGAGAGACCCAGTACTTC.

V usage is TRBV19 and J usage is TRBJ2-3; 13 bases map to TRBD2. The CDR3 runs 16 residues. Germline values: CDR1 LNHDA, CDR2 SQIVND (reference sequence). V lost 2 bases to trimming and J lost 11 bases; unmatched junction nucleotides: 10. The DNA of the CDR3 is TGTGCCAGTAGTATACAACTAGCGGGGGGGCCAGGGGAGCAGTATTTT. Translated, it gives CASSIQLAGGPGEQYF.

The rearrangement joins TRBV6-6 to TRBJ1-2; possibly TRBD1 for D (5 bases). The CDR3 is 16 amino acids. The V gene lost 6 bases and the J gene lost 2 bases, with 19 bases spanning the gap. Germline CDR1 reads MNHNY; CDR2 reads SVGAGI (reference sequence). The CDR3, as DNA: TGTGCCAGCAGGGAGGCCAAAGGGGTCATCAACTATGGCTACACCTTC. It is translated as CASREAKGVINYGYTF.

The rearrangement joins TRBV20-1 to TRBJ1-4; D is ambiguous. Trimming removed 0 bases from V and 2 bases from J, with 10 bases in between. Germline values: CDR1 DFQATT, CDR2 SNEGSKA (reference sequence). CDR3 length equals 15 residues. The DNA of the CDR3 is TGCAGTGCTAGAGATCCCCCCGGTACTAATGAAAAACTGTTTTTT. Protein sequence: CSARDPPGTNEKLFF.

The table lists this clonotype with a count of one. The chain combines TRBV4-2 with TRBJ1-2; 7 bases are a match to TRBD1. Per germline, CDR1 LGHNA and CDR2 YNFKEQ. This CDR3 has 16 residues. The V segment lost 2 bases and the J segment 1 base; nucleotides outside the gene matches: 7. CDR3 loop: CASSQYTGEINYGYTF. DNA for the CDR3: TGTGCCAGCAGCCAATACACAGGGGAGATTAACTATGGCTACACCTTC.

The chain recombines TRBV7-2 with TRBJ2-3; 7 bases are shared with TRBD1. V gave up 5 bases and J gave up 0 bases; unmatched junction bases: 8. The CDR3 spans 16 residues. Germline CDR1 and CDR2: SGHTA and FQGNSA. CDR3: CASSTDRAISTDTQYF. The CDR3 nucleotides read TGTGCCAGCAGCACCGACAGGGCCATCAGCACAGATACGCAGTATTTT.

The V and J genes are TRBV10-3 and TRBJ1-5; D ambiguous. CDR3 length equals 12 residues. Germline values: CDR1 ENHRY, CDR2 SYGVKD. Between the trimmed V and J ends, which lost 4 bases and 6 bases, there was a span of 7 bases. CDR3 nucleotides: TGTGCCATCAGTGGTGACGGTCAGCCCCAGCATTTT. It specifies CAISGDGQPQHF.

The V gene is TRBV20-1, the J gene TRBJ2-1; TRBD2 aligns across 15 bases. Germline trimming cut 3 bases from V and 6 bases from J; bases unmatched to any gene: 6. The CDR3 totals 16 residues. The germline CDR1 and CDR2 sequences are DFQATT and SNEGSKA (reference sequence). The DNA of the CDR3 is TGCAGTGCTAGCGGACTAGCGGGGGGGCTGTTCAATGAGCAGTTCTTC. This encodes CSASGLAGGLFNEQFF.

This clonotype has only a few counts. The V gene is TRBV4-1, the J gene TRBJ1-2; unclear D gene. Germline V lookup: CDR1 MGHRA, CDR2 YSYEKL. Trimming took 2 bases from V and 4 from J, leaving 5 bases between them. CDR3 length: 12 residues. The CDR3 nucleotides are TGCGCCAGCAGCCAACTGAGCTATGGCTACACCTTC. Amino acids: CASSQLSYGYTF.